This T cell receptor (beta chain) was found in a study of CD8 T cells in ankylosing spondylitis. General study results and limits: It appeared that ankylosing spondylitis blood was characterized by a TCR beta motif of under ten highly homologous variants. Reportedly, disease-linked clones are significantly enriched in ankylosing spondylitis patients' matched synovial fluid. Disease-linked clones bore a CD8+ phenotype, appearing relatively rarely in peripheral blood.

TCRdb used MiXCR to reprocess the 5' RACE reads, holding one entry per CDR3 protein. The sample includes roughly 490,000 distinct CDR3 sequences, 5.3% of them seen just once. In its sample, this clonotype was seen a few times. Its antigen is not identified. Looked up from germline, CDR1 is SEHNR and CDR2 is FQNEAQ (reference sequence). The CDR3 loop spans 15 amino acids. Trimming pared 1 base from V and 0 bases from J, leaving 6 bases between. The chain couples TRBV7-9 to TRBJ1-4; D is unclear. Sequenced: blood, either unsorted or a sorted T cell fraction (not recorded which). The TCR comes from a male donor with ankylosing spondylitis. The CDR3 reads CASSLGEATNEKLFF. CDR3 sequence (DNA): TGTGCCAGCAGCTTAGGCGAAGCAACTAATGAAAAACTGTTTTTT.